The clone carrying this T cell receptor beta chain was observed many times. Its antigen is not known. Germline V lookup: CDR1 MGHRA, CDR2 YSYEKL. CDR3 length equals 15 residues. V was clipped by 1 base and J by 4 bases; unmatched bases: 6. This sample was included in a study of T-cell memory formation after mild COVID-19. Study-wide results and caveats: Second-wave clones reaching peak frequency on day 37 lacked confirmed SARS-CoV-2 specificity. From day 15 to 85, contracting clones were balanced between CD4 and CD8, whereas later expanders leaned toward CD4+. The appearance of some responding clones in pre-infection memory suggested that cross-reactive memory joined. Shrinking CD4+ clones resided mostly in CM and EM, and CD8+ ones in EMRA.

Each CDR3 protein gets one entry after TCRdb re-called the 5' RACE reads with MiXCR. The repertoire holds some 68,000 distinct CDR3 sequences, with about a sixth as singletons. The sequencing sample was made of PBMCs or a T cell subset sorted from them (not recorded which). V and J are TRBV4-1 and TRBJ2-7, with 8 positions matching TRBD1. This TCR came from an adult woman who had mild COVID-19 (a few samples of this study predate the infection). Cell type and time point are not known. The DNA of the CDR3 is TGCGCCAGCAGCCAAGCGACAGGGGTCAGTTACGAGCAGTACTTC. Translation gives CASSQATGVSYEQYF.